Listed below are T cell receptor beta chains from one sample, sequenced in a study of cytomegalovirus exposure and HLA in healthy donors. Libraries were prepared by immunoSEQ multiplex PCR; TCRdb keeps only in-frame clonotypes and omits some of them. Here the sample spans about 160,000 clones, about 85% being singletons. The sample consisted of PBMCs. The receptors stem from a man over 45 in good health and CMV-seropositive. Both conserved end residues are part of each CDR3. Each record gives: V gene, D gene, clone size, CDR3 protein. D genes are given only for firm matches. The size field is filled for only some rows; it gives once, few, many or a size class.

TRBV4-1 TRBD2 . CASSQDWGLAGENF
TRBV15 . once CATSRDLSSYEQYF
TRBV28 . . CASRLGRNTEAFF
TRBV19 . . CASTRDWMAGYTF
TRBV11-2 TRBD2 . CASSRTSGGVPLGTQYF
TRBV2 . . CASSARSGGNQPQHF
TRBV5-1 . few CASLLAAGATEAFF
TRBV20-1 . . CSARDPDGYTF
TRBV9 . few CASSVAPSGIGNTIYF
TRBV9 . once CASSVQTALDYGYTF
TRBV27 TRBD2 few CASKKGLAGGEETQYF
TRBV9 . few CASGGLGGTDTQYF
TRBV7-3 TRBD1 . CASRPRQGTGELFF
TRBV7-9 TRBD2 . CASSLGGYQETQYF
TRBV6-6 . . CASTYGMPGTDTQYF
TRBV9 . . CASSSRGNLVNTEAFF
TRBV5-1 . once CASSLRYRTGELFF
TRBV10-1 . . CASSSTSTDTQYF
TRBV11-2 . . CASSLGPQAHQPQHF
TRBV27 . . CASRTGTVYEQYF
TRBV19 TRBD1 . CASRQTGFDNEQFF
TRBV5-1 . . CASSFSTGTYNEQFF
TRBV5-1 TRBD1 . CASSPGTEATGELFF
TRBV11-2 . . CASSPGQTQYF
TRBV5-1 TRBD2 . CASSGPLAGVDTGELFF
TRBV5-1 TRBD2 . CASSRQTSGNNEQYF
TRBV5-8 TRBD1 . CASSLGQGGEKLFF